This entry lists 29 T cell receptor beta chains sequenced from one sample in a study of T cell responses to AZD1222 COVID-19 vaccine. Generated by immunoSEQ multiplex PCR, the TCRdb table keeps only in-frame clones and is missing some. Of fewer than 120,000 clones listed, about 94% are singletons. Material: peripheral blood, obtained 28 days after the second AZD1222 dose. All receptors come from an adult who received the AZD1222 COVID-19 vaccine.

The chain's CDR3 is CAWTPEDREGLDEQYF. The CDR3 DNA sequence: TGTGCCTGGACCCCTGAGGACAGGGAGGGTTTAGACGAGCAGTACTTC. The gene calls are TRBV30 and TRBJ2-7, with D possibly matching TRBD1 (8 bases). CDR1 and CDR2 (germline): GTSNPN, SVGIG (reference sequence). CDR3 size: 16 residues. V lost 4 bases and J lost 5, with 24 bases in between.

V is TRBV3-1 (or the pseudogene TRBV3-2) and J is TRBJ2-2; unclear D gene. The CDR3 consists of 15 residues. V was pared by 3 bases and J by 0 bases, with 8 bases between. Germline V gives CDR1 LGHDT, CDR2 YNNKEL (reference sequence). CDR3 nucleotides: TGTGCCAGCAGCCAGGGCAGCGCGAACACCGGGGAGCTGTTTTTT. This gives the protein CASSQGSANTGELFF.

This chain uses TRBV5-4 with TRBJ2-1; D is perhaps TRBD1 or TRBD2 (5 bases each). Germline V lookup: CDR1 SGHNT, CDR2 YYREEE (reference sequence). Trimming shortened V by 2 bases and J by 3 bases, and 12 bases separated the two germline ends. The CDR3 has 15 residues. CDR3 residues: CASSFRERVYNEQFF. The CDR3 nucleotides read TGTGCCAGCAGCTTCAGGGAGAGGGTCTACAATGAGCAGTTCTTC.

The J gene is TRBJ1-2, the V gene TRBV5-1; D is unclear. Trimming left V 9 bases short and J 2 bases short, with 17 bases between. CDR3 length: 14 residues. CDR1 and CDR2 from the germline V gene are SGHRS and YFSETQ. The chain's CDR3 is CATRFLMGNYGYTF. Written as DNA, the CDR3 is TGCGCCACCAGGTTTTTGATGGGGAACTATGGCTACACCTTC.

The chain has TRBV6-5 and TRBJ2-1; 7 bases match TRBD1. Trimming cost V 8 bases and J 4 bases; bases outside gene matches: 11. This CDR3 has 15 amino acids. The germline V gene encodes CDR1 MNHEY and CDR2 SVGAGI. In DNA, the CDR3 is TGTGCCAGCTCTTTCGGGACAGAGGTTTACAATGAGCAGTTCTTC. Translating gives CASSFGTEVYNEQFF.

The gene calls are TRBV6-5 and TRBJ1-2; D gene unclear. This CDR3 contains 14 residues. From germline, CDR1 is MNHEY and CDR2 SVGAGI. The ends were cut back, 3 bases at V and 4 bases at J, with 12 bases in the middle. The CDR3 region has the DNA TGTGCCAGCAGTTATGAAGGGTACGGCTATGGCTACACCTTC. Translated, it gives CASSYEGYGYGYTF.

V gene TRBV7-6 combines with J gene TRBJ1-2, with D perhaps matching TRBD1 (6 bases). Germline values: CDR1 SGHVS, CDR2 FNYEAQ. V gave up 5 bases and J gave up 4 bases, with 17 bases separating them. This CDR3 is built from 15 residues. In DNA form, the CDR3 reads TGTGCCAGCAGCCCCGACGGGGGGCGACGCTATGGCTACACCTTC. Protein sequence: CASSPDGGRRYGYTF. Supplemented by reference TRBV7-6 and TRBJ1-2, the full variable domain reads GAGVSQSPRYKVTKRGQDVALRCDPISGHVSLYWYRQALGQGPEFLTYFNYEAQQDKSGLPNDRFSAERPEGSISTLTIQRTEQRDSAMYRCASSPDGGRRYGYTFGSGTRLTVV.

This clone appeared a single time. The CDR3 here is CASSLVGAGTEAFF. CDR3 sequence (DNA): TGCGCCAGCAGCTTGGTGGGGGCGGGCACTGAAGCTTTCTTT. This chain links TRBV5-1 with TRBJ1-1, with a weak D call TRBD1 (6 bases). CDR3 length: 14 residues. CDR1 is SGHRS, CDR2 YFSETQ, per germline. V gave up 0 bases and J gave up 4 bases, with 10 bases separating them.

This chain uses TRBV3-1 (or the pseudogene TRBV3-2) with TRBJ1-6; D is unclear. The CDR3 spans 16 residues. V lost 1 base and J lost 9, with 16 bases in between. From germline, CDR1 is LGHDT and CDR2 YNNKEL (reference sequence). The CDR3 DNA reads TGTGCCAGCAGCCAAGCACGCGACCCTATCATTTCACCCCTCCACTTT. This translates into CASSQARDPIISPLHF.

The chain couples TRBV9 to TRBJ2-2, with 7 bases fitting TRBD1. With 0 bases clipped from V and 3 bases from J, the junction kept 5 bases outside the gene matches. CDR3 length: 16 amino acids. Germline CDR1 reads SGDLS; CDR2 reads YYNGEE. This CDR3 reads CASSVEGAYHTGELFF. The CDR3 nucleotides read TGTGCCAGCAGCGTAGAGGGGGCTTATCACACCGGGGAGCTGTTTTTT.

The chain recombines TRBV12-2 with TRBJ1-6; TRBD1 is the table's D call and was not checked against the DNA. TRBV12-2 is deemed a pseudogene. The CDR3 length is 20 residues. Here the CDR3 reads CASRLSTRRAPTRDNSPLHF. The CDR3 nucleotides are TGTGCAAGTCGCTTATCGACTCGCAGGGCCCCCACCCGAGATAATTCACCCCTCCACTTT.

The sample holds a few counts of this clone. In the same sample, other DNA sequences code for this CDR3. The chain uses TRBV3-1 (or the pseudogene TRBV3-2) and TRBJ2-7; unclear D gene. CDR3 length: 11 residues. CDR1 is LGHDT and CDR2 is YNNKEL in the germline V gene (reference sequence). Deletions cut 4 bases from V and 3 bases from J, with 4 bases between. Here the CDR3 reads CASSLHYEQYF. The CDR3 bases are TGTGCCAGCAGCCTTCACTACGAGCAGTACTTC.

The chain joins TRBV7-9 to TRBJ1-5; 9 nucleotides line up with TRBD1. CDR3 length: 15 amino acids. The V segment lost 5 bases and the J segment 3 bases; nucleotides outside the gene matches: 5. From germline, CDR1 is SEHNR and CDR2 FQNEAQ (reference sequence). As DNA, the CDR3 is TGTGCCAGCAGCCAAGGGACAGGGAACAATCAGCCCCAGCATTTT. It codes for CASSQGTGNNQPQHF.

This chain joins TRBV5-4 and TRBJ2-1; 9 positions match TRBD2. The V gene's germline CDR1 is SGHNT and CDR2 YYREEE (reference sequence). The CDR3 contains 17 residues. V shed 0 bases, J shed 0 bases, and the junction held 4 bases outside the gene matches. The CDR3 region has the DNA TGTGCCAGCAGCTTGGGGAGCGGGGGGAGCTCCTACAATGAGCAGTTCTTC. Translated: CASSLGSGGSSYNEQFF.

In its sample, this clone was seen once. The J gene is TRBJ1-2, the V gene TRBV4-1, with 9 bases that match TRBD1. Germline CDR1 is MGHRA and CDR2 is YSYEKL. The CDR3 runs 18 residues. V dropped 2 bases and J dropped 2; count of bases not matched to a gene: 12. CDR3: CASSQSGGRTGANYGYTF. CDR3 DNA: TGCGCCAGCAGCCAAAGTGGGGGGAGGACAGGGGCGAACTATGGCTACACCTTC.

This clone was observed once. V and J are TRBV7-9 and TRBJ1-1; TRBD1 agrees at 7 bases. This CDR3 is built from 15 residues. V shed 4 bases and J 7 bases; nucleotides not matched to a gene: 12. CDR1 is SEHNR, CDR2 FQNEAQ, per germline (reference sequence). CDR3 in amino acids: CASSSAKGGFSEAFF. As DNA, the CDR3 is TGTGCCAGCAGCTCCGCCAAAGGGGGCTTTAGTGAAGCTTTCTTT. Supplemented by reference TRBV7-9 and TRBJ1-1, the full variable domain reads DTGVSQNPRHKITKRGQNVTFRCDPISEHNRLYWYRQTLGQGPEFLTYFQNEAQLEKSRLLSDRFSAERPKGSFSTLEIQRTEQGDSAMYLCASSSAKGGFSEAFFGQGTRLTVV.

The CDR3 here is CASSQTDRAPQETQYF. CDR3 coding DNA: TGTGCCAGCAGCCAAACAGACAGGGCTCCTCAAGAGACCCAGTACTTC. The chain is built from TRBV7-9 and TRBJ2-5; 7 bases are a match to TRBD1. V was clipped by 5 bases and J by 2 bases; unmatched bases: 11. CDR1 and CDR2 (germline): SEHNR, FQNEAQ (reference sequence). The CDR3 contains 16 residues.

Remarks on this clone: Different DNA sequences within this sample yield the same CDR3. J is TRBJ2-5 and V is TRBV5-1; D unresolved. Germline CDR1 and CDR2: SGHRS and YFSETQ. This CDR3 region has 12 residues. V lost 0 bases, J lost 4 bases, and 4 bases lay in between. CDR3 region: CASSLEGETQYF. In DNA form, the CDR3 reads TGCGCCAGCAGCTTGGAAGGAGAGACCCAGTACTTC.

This chain connects TRBV20-1 to TRBJ1-2; a possible D gene is TRBD1 (5 bases). V was cut by 3 bases and J by 8 bases, with 22 bases left in between. This CDR3 is built from 15 residues. Looked up from germline, CDR1 is DFQATT and CDR2 is SNEGSKA (reference sequence). The CDR3 protein is CSASDRGRKVHGYTF. In nucleotides, the CDR3 is TGCAGTGCTAGTGATCGGGGGAGGAAAGTTCACGGCTACACCTTC.

The chain joins TRBV6-5 to TRBJ2-7; a possible D gene is TRBD1 (6 bases). CDR1 is MNHEY and CDR2 is SVGAGI in the germline V gene. This CDR3 spans 14 amino acids. The ends were cut back, 2 bases at V and 2 bases at J, with 10 bases in the middle. CDR3 protein: CASSYTRGAYEQYF. As DNA, the CDR3 is TGTGCCAGCAGTTACACCAGGGGAGCCTACGAGCAGTACTTC.

The chain joins TRBV27 to TRBJ1-2; 11 bases fit TRBD1. CDR3 length: 15 amino acids. J lost 5 bases, V lost 5 bases, and 7 bases had no gene match. Germline CDR1 and CDR2: MNHEY and SMNVEV (reference sequence). In DNA, the CDR3 is TGTGCCAGCAGTGCCTCCGGGACAGGGGGGTATGGCTACACCTTC. Residues: CASSASGTGGYGYTF.

This chain connects TRBV7-9 to TRBJ1-1; perhaps TRBD1 as D (6 bases). This CDR3 has 18 residues. CDR1 is SEHNR, CDR2 FQNEAQ, per germline (reference sequence). V lost 4 bases and J 1 base, leaving 22 bases between the germline ends. CDR3 sequence: CASSSSPGTRGKNTEAFF. The CDR3 DNA follows: TGTGCCAGCAGCTCAAGCCCCGGGACCAGGGGAAAGAACACTGAAGCTTTCTTT.

The chain is built from TRBV27 and TRBJ1-5; 9 nucleotides line up with TRBD1. V lost 4 bases and J lost 0; bases outside the gene matches: 7. The CDR3 loop spans 17 amino acids. CDR1 MNHEY and CDR2 SMNVEV come from the germline V gene (reference sequence). As DNA, the CDR3 is TGTGCCAGCAGTTCGGGACAGGGCCTTTATAGCAATCAGCCCCAGCATTTT. Its protein product is CASSSGQGLYSNQPQHF.

The chain combines TRBV13 with TRBJ2-7; D is unresolved. The CDR3 spans 13 residues. Deletions cut 1 base from V and 3 bases from J, with 7 bases between. Germline V gene data show CDR1 as PRHDT and CDR2 as FYEKMQ (reference sequence). The CDR3 protein is CASSLELSYEQYF. CDR3 bases: TGTGCCAGCAGCTTAGAACTGAGCTACGAGCAGTACTTC.

This clone was detected only once. The chain has TRBV6-5 and TRBJ1-5; D is undetermined. Germline-derived CDR1 and CDR2 are MNHEY and SVGAGI. This CDR3 comprises 14 residues. Trimming removed 0 bases at V and 8 bases at J, with 11 bases between. CDR3 residues: CASSYSSGREPQHF. In DNA form, the CDR3 reads TGTGCCAGCAGTTACTCCAGTGGGCGGGAGCCCCAGCATTTT.

V gene TRBV18 combines with J gene TRBJ1-3, with 8 bases aligning to TRBD1. CDR1 is KGHSH, CDR2 LQKENI, per germline. V trimming: 0 bases; J trimming: 3 bases; junction bases outside the gene matches: 7. The CDR3 sequence is 17 residues long. CDR3 protein: CASSPPQGAIYGNTIYF. CDR3 DNA: TGTGCCAGCTCACCACCTCAGGGGGCTATATATGGAAACACCATATATTTT.

This chain joins TRBV18 and TRBJ2-2, with D maybe TRBD2 (6 bases). Germline V gives CDR1 KGHSH, CDR2 LQKENI. V was cut by 2 bases and J by 5 bases, with 12 bases left in between. CDR3 length: 15 residues. The CDR3 region is CASSPLEGETGELFF. For the CDR3, the DNA is TGTGCCAGCTCACCATTGGAGGGCGAGACCGGGGAGCTGTTTTTT.

The V gene is TRBV29-1, the J gene TRBJ1-2; 7 bases are a match to TRBD1. After removal of 2 bases from V and 6 bases from J, the junction contained 3 bases not matched to a gene. Germline V CDR1 and CDR2: SQVTM, ANQGSEA. The CDR3 contains 12 residues. The CDR3 here is CSVESGGHGYTF. The CDR3 bases are TGCAGCGTTGAATCAGGGGGACATGGCTACACCTTC.

The chain's CDR3 is CASSQGGPQHF. CDR3 DNA sequence: TGTGCCAGCAGCCAGGGTGGGCCCCAGCATTTT. The chain has TRBV6-5 and TRBJ1-5; possibly TRBD1 for D (5 bases). The germline V gene encodes CDR1 MNHEY and CDR2 SVGAGI. V was clipped by 6 bases and J by 9 bases, with 9 bases between them. The CDR3 spans 11 residues.